Below are 8 T cell receptor beta chains sequenced from a single sample in a study of technical replicates of blood from several donors (dated by TCRdb to about 2017). The library was prepared using the immunoSEQ multiplex PCR assay. Held by TCRdb, this immuneACCESS table contains in-frame sequences only and omits some clones. Under half of the omission traces to an unresolved V gene where checked; the cause of the rest is unknown. In all, the sample holds 91,000 or so clones, and about 95% of those were seen once. Together, the top ten hold about 0.3% of the sample. The sample comprised T cells isolated from PBMCs. Every receptor here comes from a human donor in good health.

The chain couples TRBV7-9 to TRBJ2-7; weak D call: TRBD1 (7 bases). Germline loops: CDR1 SEHNR, CDR2 FQNEAQ (reference sequence). CDR3 length: 16 amino acids. Trimming stripped 5 bases from V and 2 bases from J, with 19 bases between. Here the CDR3 reads CASSLLRQGGTYEQYF. CDR3 DNA: TGTGCCAGCAGCCTACTCAGACAGGGAGGAACCTACGAGCAGTACTTC.

The J gene is TRBJ2-2, the V gene TRBV5-1; 11 nucleotides agree with TRBD1. V lost 0 bases and J lost 4; bases outside the gene matches: 2. The germline CDR1 and CDR2 sequences are SGHRS and YFSETQ. This CDR3 spans 16 amino acids. As DNA, the CDR3 is TGCGCCAGCAGCTTGGCAGGGACAGGGGGCACCGGGGAGCTGTTTTTT. Translation: CASSLAGTGGTGELFF. Supplemented by reference TRBV5-1 and TRBJ2-2, the full variable domain reads KAGVTQTPRYLIKTRGQQVTLSCSPISGHRSVSWYQQTPGQGLQFLFEYFSETQRNKGNFPGRFSGRQFSNSRSEMNVSTLELGDSALYLCASSLAGTGGTGELFFGEGSRLTVL.

This CDR3 reads CASSLDGSVQETQYF. The CDR3 DNA reads as TGTGCCAGCAGCTTAGACGGGAGTGTCCAAGAGACCCAGTACTTC. The V gene is TRBV7-2, the J gene TRBJ2-5; D perhaps matches TRBD2 (6 bases). The V and J ends lost 1 base and 1 base respectively, with 10 bases between them. Germline CDR1 is SGHTA and CDR2 is FQGNSA. The CDR3 runs 15 residues.

The chain uses TRBV5-4 and TRBJ2-5; a weak D match, TRBD2 (5 bases). There are 14 residues in the CDR3. Germline loops: CDR1 SGHNT, CDR2 YYREEE (reference sequence). Trimming removed 7 bases at V and 2 bases at J, with 15 bases between. In DNA form, the CDR3 reads TGTGCCAGCGGTCCGGGGTCCCAACAAGAGACCCAGTACTTC. Protein: CASGPGSQQETQYF.

The chain uses TRBV4-1 and TRBJ2-2; 10 nucleotides agree with TRBD1. V was clipped by 4 bases and J by 0 bases; unmatched bases: 2. The CDR3 totals 16 residues. CDR1 and CDR2 from the germline V gene are MGHRA and YSYEKL. The CDR3 protein is CASSRGQGANTGELFF. The CDR3 DNA reads as TGCGCCAGCAGCCGCGGACAGGGGGCGAACACCGGGGAGCTGTTTTTT.

This chain uses TRBV7-6 with TRBJ1-1, with 7 nucleotides matching TRBD1. J was trimmed by 5 bases and V by 2 bases; bases with no gene match: 8. The CDR3 has 15 residues. The V gene's germline CDR1 is SGHVS and CDR2 FNYEAQ. The CDR3 DNA reads TGTGCCAGCAGCTTACGAGGGGGCGCAGATACTGAAGCTTTCTTT. Amino acids: CASSLRGGADTEAFF.

The rearrangement joins TRBV9 to TRBJ2-1, with unresolved D. The CDR3 sequence is 14 residues long. Trimming removed 2 bases from V and 7 bases from J, with 13 bases in between. Germline CDR1 and CDR2: SGDLS and YYNGEE. The CDR3 sequence: CASSVYMGENEQFF. The CDR3 DNA reads as TGTGCCAGCAGCGTTTATATGGGCGAGAATGAGCAGTTCTTC.

The chain uses TRBV5-1 and TRBJ2-4; TRBD1 agrees at 8 bases. The CDR3 has 15 residues. Trimming removed 3 bases from V and 6 bases from J; junction bases left unmatched: 8. Germline lookup yields CDR1 SGHRS and CDR2 YFSETQ. The CDR3 is CASSSGQGAGNIQYF. CDR3 nucleotides: TGCGCCAGCAGCTCCGGACAGGGTGCGGGAAACATTCAGTACTTC.